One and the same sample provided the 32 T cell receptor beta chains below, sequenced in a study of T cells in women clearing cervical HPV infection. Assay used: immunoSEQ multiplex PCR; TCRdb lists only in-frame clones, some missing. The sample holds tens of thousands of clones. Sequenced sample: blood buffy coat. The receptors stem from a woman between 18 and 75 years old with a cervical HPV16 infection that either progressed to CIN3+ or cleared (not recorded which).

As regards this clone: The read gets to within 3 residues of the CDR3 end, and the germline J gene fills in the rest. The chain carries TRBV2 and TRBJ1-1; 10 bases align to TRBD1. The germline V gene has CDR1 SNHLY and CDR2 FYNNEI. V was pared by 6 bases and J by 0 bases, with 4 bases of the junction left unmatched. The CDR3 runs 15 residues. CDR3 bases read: TGTGCCAGCAGGGTGGACAGGGGGATGAACACTGAA. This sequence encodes CASRVDRGMNTE. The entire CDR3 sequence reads CASRVDRGMNTEAFF.

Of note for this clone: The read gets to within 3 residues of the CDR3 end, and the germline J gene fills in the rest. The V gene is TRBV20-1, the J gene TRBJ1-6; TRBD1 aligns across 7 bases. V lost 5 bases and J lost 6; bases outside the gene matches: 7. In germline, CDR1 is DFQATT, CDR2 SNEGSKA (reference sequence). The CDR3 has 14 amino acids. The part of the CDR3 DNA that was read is TGCAGTGCTGGCCGGGACAGCCTTAATTCACCC. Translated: CSAGRDSLNSP. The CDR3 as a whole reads CSAGRDSLNSPLHF.

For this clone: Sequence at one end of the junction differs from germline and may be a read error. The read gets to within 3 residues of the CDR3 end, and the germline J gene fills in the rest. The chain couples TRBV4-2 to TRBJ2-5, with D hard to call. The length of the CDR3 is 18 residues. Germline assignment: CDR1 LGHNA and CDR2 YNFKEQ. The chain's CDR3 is CASSQGRWQALSQETQYF. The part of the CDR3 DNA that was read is TGCGCCAGCAGCCAAGGACGTTGGCAGGCCCTCAGCCAAGAGACC.

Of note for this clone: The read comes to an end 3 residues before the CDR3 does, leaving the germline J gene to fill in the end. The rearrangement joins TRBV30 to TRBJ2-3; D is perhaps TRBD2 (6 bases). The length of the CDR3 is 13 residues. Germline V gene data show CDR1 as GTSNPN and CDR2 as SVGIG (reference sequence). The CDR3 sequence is CAWTREVDQPQYF. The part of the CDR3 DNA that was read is TGTGCCTGGACCAGGGAGGTTGATCAGCCG.

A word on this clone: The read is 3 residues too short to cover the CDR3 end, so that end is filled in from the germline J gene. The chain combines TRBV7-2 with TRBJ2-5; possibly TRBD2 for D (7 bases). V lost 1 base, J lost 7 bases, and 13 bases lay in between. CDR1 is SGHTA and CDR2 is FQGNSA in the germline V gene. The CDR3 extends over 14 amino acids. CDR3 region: CASSLGGGPPTQYF. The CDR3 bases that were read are TGTGCCAGCAGCTTAGGGGGGGGCCCTCCGACC.

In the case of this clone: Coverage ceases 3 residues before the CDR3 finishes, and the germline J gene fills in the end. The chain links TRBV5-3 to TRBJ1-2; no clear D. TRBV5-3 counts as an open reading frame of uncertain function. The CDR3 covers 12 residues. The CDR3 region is CARSLFHTLYTF. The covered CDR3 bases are TGTGCCAGAAGCTTGTTCCACACCCTC.

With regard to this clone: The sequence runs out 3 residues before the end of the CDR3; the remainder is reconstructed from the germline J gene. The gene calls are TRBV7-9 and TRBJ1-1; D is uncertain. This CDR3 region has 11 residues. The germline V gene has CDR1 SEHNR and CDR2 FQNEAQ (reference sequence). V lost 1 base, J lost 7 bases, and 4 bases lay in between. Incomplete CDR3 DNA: TGTGCCAGCAGCTTAGATCGTGAA. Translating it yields CASSLDRE. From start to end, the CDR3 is CASSLDREAFF. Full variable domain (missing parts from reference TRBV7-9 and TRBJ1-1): DTGVSQNPRHKITKRGQNVTFRCDPISEHNRLYWYRQTLGQGPEFLTYFQNEAQLEKSRLLSDRFSAERPKGSFSTLEIQRTEQGDSAMYLCASSLDREAFFGQGTRLTVV.

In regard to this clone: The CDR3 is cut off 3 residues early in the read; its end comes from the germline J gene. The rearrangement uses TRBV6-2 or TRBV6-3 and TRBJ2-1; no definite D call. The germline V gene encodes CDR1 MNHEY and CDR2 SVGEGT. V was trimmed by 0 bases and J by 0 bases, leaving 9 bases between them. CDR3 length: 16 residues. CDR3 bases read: TGTGCCAGCAGTTACTCTTCAGGTAGCTCCTACAATGAG. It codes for CASSYSSGSSYNE. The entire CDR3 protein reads CASSYSSGSSYNEQFF.

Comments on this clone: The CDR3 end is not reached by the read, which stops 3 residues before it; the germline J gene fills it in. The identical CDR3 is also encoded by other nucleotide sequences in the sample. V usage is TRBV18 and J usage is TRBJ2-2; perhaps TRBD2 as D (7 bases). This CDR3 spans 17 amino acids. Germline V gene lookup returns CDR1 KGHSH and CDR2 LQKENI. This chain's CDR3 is CASSPQTGGSGANVLFF. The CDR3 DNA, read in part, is TGTGCCAGCTCACCACAGACGGGGGGCTCTGGGGCCAACGTG.

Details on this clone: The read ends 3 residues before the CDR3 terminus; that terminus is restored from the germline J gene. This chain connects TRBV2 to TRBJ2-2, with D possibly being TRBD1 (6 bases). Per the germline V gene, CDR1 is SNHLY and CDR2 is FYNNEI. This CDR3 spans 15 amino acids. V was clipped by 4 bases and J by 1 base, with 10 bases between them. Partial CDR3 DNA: TGTGCCAGCAGTGCAACGGGACAGAACACCGGGGAG. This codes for CASSATGQNTGE. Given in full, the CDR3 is CASSATGQNTGELFF.

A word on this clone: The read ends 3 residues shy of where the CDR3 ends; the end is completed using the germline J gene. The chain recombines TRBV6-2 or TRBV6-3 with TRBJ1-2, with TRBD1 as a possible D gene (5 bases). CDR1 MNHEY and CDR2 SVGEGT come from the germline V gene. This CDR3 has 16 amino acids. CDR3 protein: CASSSIDRGPSRGYTF. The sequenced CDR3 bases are TGTGCCAGCAGTTCGATTGACAGAGGGCCATCTAGAGGC.

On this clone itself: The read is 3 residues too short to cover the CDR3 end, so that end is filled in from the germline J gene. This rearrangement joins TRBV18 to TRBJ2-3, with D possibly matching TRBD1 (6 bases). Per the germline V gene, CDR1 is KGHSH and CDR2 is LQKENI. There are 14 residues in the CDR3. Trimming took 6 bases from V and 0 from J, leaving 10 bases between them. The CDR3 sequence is CASSSQGSTDTQYF. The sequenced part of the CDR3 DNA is TGTGCCAGCTCGTCACAGGGTAGCACAGATACG.

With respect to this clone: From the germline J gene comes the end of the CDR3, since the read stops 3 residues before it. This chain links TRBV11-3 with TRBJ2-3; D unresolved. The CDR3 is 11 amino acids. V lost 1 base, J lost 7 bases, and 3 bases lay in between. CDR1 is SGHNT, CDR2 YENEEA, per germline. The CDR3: CASSLVNTQYF. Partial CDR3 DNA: TGTGCCAGCAGCTTAGTAAATACG.

This chain's CDR3 is CASSPGVTNTEAFF. CDR3 DNA (partial): TGTGCCAGCTCCCCGGGGGTAACGAACACTGAA. V and J are TRBV18 and TRBJ1-1; a possible D gene is TRBD1 (5 bases). The read ends 3 residues shy of where the CDR3 ends; the end is completed using the germline J gene. Deletions cut 6 bases from V and 1 base from J, with 12 bases between. The CDR3 extends over 14 amino acids. Germline CDR1 reads KGHSH; CDR2 reads LQKENI.

The sequenced part of the CDR3 DNA is TGTGCCAGTAGTTCCTACCCCTATACAGGGGCCCATCAGCCC. Translating it yields CASSSYPYTGAHQP. The CDR3 as a whole reads CASSSYPYTGAHQPQHF. The rearrangement uses TRBV19 and TRBJ1-5; 7 nucleotides align to TRBD1. The read gets to within 3 residues of the CDR3 end, and the germline J gene fills in the rest. CDR1 is LNHDA and CDR2 is SQIVND in the germline V gene (reference sequence). Trimming took 5 bases from V and 5 from J; bases not matched to a gene: 15. This CDR3 has 17 amino acids.

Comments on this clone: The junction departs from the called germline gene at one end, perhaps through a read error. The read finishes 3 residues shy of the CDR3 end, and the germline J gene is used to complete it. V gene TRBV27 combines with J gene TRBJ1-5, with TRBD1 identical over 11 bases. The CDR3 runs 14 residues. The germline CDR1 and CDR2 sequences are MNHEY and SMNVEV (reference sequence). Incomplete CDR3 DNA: TGTGCCAGCAGTAGGACAGGGGGCAATCAACCC. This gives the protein CASSRTGGNQP. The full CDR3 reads CASSRTGGNQPQHF.

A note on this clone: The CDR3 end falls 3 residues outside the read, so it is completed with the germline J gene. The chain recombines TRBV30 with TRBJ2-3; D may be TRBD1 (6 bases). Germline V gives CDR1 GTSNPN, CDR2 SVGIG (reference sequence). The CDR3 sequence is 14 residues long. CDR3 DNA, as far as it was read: TGTGCCTGGAGTTTGGACAGAGACGTAGAGACG. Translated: CAWSLDRDVET. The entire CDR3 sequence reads CAWSLDRDVETQYF.

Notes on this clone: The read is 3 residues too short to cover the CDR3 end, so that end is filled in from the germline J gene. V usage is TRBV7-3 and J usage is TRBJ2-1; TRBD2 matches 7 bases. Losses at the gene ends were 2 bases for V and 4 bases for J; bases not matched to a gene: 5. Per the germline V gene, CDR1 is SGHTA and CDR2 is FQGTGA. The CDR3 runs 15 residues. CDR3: CASSLGGEGYNEQFF. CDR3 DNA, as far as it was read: TGTGCCAGCAGCTTAGGGGGGGAGGGTTACAATGAG.

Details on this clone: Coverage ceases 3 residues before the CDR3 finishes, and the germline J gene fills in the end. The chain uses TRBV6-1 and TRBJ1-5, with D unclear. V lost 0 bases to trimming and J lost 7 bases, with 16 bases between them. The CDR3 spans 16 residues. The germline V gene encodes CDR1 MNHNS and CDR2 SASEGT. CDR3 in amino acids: CASSEAGLTYGQPQHF. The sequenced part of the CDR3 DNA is TGTGCCAGCAGTGAAGCTGGATTAACGTACGGGCAGCCC.

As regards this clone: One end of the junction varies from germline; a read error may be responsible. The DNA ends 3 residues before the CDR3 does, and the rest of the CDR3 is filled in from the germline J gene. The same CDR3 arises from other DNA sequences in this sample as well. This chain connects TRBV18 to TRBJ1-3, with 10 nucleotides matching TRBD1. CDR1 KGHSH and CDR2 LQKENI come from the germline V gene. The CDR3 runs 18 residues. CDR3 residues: CASSPPRGQGQSGNTIYF. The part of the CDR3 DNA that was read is TGTGCCAGCTCACCACCAAGGGGACAGGGGCAGTCTGGAAACACG. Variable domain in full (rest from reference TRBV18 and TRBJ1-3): NAGVMQNPRHLVRRRGQEARLRCSPMKGHSHVYWYRQLPEEGLKFMVYLQKENIIDESGMPKERFSAEFPKEGPSILRIQQVVRGDSAAYFCASSPPRGQGQSGNTIYFGEGSWLTVV.

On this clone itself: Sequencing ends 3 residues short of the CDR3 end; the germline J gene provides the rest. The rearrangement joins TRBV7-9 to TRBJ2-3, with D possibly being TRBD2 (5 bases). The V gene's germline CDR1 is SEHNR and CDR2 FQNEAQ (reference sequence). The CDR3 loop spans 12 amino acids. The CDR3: CASSYDSGTQYF. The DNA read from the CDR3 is TGTGCCAGCAGTTATGACTCGGGGACG.

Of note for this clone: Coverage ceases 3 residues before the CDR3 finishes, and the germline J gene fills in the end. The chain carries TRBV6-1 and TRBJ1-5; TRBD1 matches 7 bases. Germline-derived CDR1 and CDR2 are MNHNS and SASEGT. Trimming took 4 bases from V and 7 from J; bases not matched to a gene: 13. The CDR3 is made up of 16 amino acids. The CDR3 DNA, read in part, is TGTGCCAGCAGTGGACCTTTGCGTCAGGGGGGCCAGCCC. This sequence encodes CASSGPLRQGGQP. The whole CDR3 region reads CASSGPLRQGGQPQHF.

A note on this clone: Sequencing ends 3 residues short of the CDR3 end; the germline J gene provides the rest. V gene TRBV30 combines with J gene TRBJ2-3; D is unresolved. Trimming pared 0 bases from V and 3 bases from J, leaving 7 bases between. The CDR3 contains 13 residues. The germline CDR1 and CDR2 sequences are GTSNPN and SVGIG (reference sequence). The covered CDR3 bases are TGTGCCTGGAGTGTAGGCTGGACAGATACG. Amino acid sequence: CAWSVGWTDT. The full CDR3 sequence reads CAWSVGWTDTQYF. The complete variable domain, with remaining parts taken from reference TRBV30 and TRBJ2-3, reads SQTIHQWPATLVQPVGSPLSLECTVEGTSNPNLYWYRQAAGRGLQLLFYSVGIGQISSEVPQNLSASRPQDRQFILSSKKLLLSDSGFYLCAWSVGWTDTQYFGPGTRLTVL.

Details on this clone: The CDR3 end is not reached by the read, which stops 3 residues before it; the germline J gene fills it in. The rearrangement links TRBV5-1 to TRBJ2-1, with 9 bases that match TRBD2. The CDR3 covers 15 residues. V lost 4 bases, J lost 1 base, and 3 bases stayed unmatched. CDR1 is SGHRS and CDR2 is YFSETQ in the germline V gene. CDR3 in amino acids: CASSSGLASYNEQFF. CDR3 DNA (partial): TGCGCCAGCAGCAGCGGACTAGCGTCCTACAATGAG.

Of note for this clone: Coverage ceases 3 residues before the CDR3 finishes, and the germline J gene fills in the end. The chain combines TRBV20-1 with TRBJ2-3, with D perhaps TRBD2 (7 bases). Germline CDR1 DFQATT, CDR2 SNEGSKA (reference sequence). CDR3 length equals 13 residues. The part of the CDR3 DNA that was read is TGCAGTGCGAGCGGGGTGGGACAAGAGACG. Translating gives CSASGVGQET. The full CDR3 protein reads CSASGVGQETQYF.

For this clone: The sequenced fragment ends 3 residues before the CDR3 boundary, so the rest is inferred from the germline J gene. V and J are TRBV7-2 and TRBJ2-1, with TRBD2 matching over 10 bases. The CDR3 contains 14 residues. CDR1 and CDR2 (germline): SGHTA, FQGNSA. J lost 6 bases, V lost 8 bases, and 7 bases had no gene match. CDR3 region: CASRRAGGPNEQFF. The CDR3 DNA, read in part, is TGTGCCAGCCGCAGAGCGGGAGGGCCCAATGAG. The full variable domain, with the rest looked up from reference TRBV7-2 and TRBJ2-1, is GAGVSQSPSNKVTEKGKDVELRCDPISGHTALYWYRQSLGQGLEFLIYFQGNSAPDKSGLPSDRFSAERTGGSVSTLTIQRTQQEDSAVYLCASRRAGGPNEQFFGPGTRLTVL.

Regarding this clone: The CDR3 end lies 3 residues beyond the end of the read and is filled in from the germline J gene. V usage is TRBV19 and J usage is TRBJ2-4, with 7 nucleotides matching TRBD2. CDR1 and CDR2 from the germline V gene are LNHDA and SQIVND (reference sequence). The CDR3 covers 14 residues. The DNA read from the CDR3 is TGTGCCAGTAGTAGCGGGGGTTCGGCCTATGGT. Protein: CASSSGGSAYG. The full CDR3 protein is CASSSGGSAYGQYF.

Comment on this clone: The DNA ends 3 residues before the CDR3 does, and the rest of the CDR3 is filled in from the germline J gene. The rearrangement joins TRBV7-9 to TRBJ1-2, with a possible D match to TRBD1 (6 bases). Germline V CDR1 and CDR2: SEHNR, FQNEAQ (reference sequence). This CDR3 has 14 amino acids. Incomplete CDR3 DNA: TGTGCCAGCAGCTTGGGGACAACAGGGAACGGC. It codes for CASSLGTTGNG. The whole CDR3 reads CASSLGTTGNGYTF.

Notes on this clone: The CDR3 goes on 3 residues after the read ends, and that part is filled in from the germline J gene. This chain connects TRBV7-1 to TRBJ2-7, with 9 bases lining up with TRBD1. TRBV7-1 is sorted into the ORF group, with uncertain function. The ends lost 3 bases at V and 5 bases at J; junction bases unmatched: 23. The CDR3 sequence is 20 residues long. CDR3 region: CASSSLHVTLRQGVLNEQYF. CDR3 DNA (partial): TGTGCCAGCAGCTCCCTGCATGTGACACTTCGACAGGGGGTTTTGAACGAG.

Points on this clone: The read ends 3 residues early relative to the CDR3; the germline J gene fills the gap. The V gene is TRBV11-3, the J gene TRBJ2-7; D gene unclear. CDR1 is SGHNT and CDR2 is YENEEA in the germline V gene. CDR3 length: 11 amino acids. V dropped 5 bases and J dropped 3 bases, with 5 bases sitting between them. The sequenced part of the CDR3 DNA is TGTGCCAGCAGCCTGTACTACGAG. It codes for CASSLYYE. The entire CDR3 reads CASSLYYEQYF.

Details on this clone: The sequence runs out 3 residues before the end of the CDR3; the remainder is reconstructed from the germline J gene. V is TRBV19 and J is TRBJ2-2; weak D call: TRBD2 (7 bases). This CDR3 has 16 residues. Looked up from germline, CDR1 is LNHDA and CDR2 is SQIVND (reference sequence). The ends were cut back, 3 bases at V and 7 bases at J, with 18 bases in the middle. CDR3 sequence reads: CASSMWGGKLHGELFF. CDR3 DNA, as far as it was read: TGTGCCAGTAGTATGTGGGGGGGCAAGTTACACGGGGAG.

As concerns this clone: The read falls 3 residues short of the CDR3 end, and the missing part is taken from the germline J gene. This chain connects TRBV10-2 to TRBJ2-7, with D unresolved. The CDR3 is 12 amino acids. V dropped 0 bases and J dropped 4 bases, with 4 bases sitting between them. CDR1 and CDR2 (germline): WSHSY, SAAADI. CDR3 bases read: TGCGCCAGCAGTGAGTCGACATACGAG. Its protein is CASSESTYE. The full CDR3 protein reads CASSESTYEQYF.